This T cell receptor (beta chain) is from a study of cytomegalovirus exposure and HLA in healthy donors (TCRdb year 2017). In terms of the full investigation: An earlier analysis of several hundred of the donors reported 250 to 300 Gb of sequence data and 100 million to 120 million unique TCR beta sequences obtained from some 170 million T cells. Donor age, sex, ethnicity and CMV serostatus were collected together with the repertoire data. To decide whether each TCR beta V gene segment behaved as functional or pseudogenic, an earlier analysis of over 500 of the donors relied on high-throughput TCR beta sequencing. In a later genetic analysis, genome-wide SNP genotypes for about three fifths of the 666 donors were used, and that subset was treated as a discovery cohort. The later analysis used no new phenotypic data to find candidate immune exposures, relying instead on TCR beta sequences and their occurrence across donors. The study was designed to test whether signatures of past pathogen exposure could be identified by cataloging public T cell receptors. Along with the approximately 670-subject first cohort, a separate validation cohort of more than 90 different subjects was used. High-throughput TCR immunosequencing, statistical association of individual TCRs with disease status, and machine learning were combined to predict cytomegalovirus infection status. Among the roughly 370 genotyped donors, more than 70% belonged to the genetic ancestry cluster associated with self-reported Caucasian donors. An early release covering 550 to 650 HLA-typed donors comprised about 300 gigabases of sequencing data and 65 million to 100 million unique TCR sequences. All discovery cohort repertoires had been generated on a single sequencing platform. Typing coverage differed by locus: A, B, C, DRB1 and DQB1 were typed in roughly 620-640 donors, DQA1 in roughly 500, DPA1 in 600 to 610, and DPB1 in 472. Using immunosequencing, the study profiled T cell repertoires from 500 to 800 subjects and related those repertoires to cytomegalovirus serostatus. A few DR-DQ haplotypes were handled as single units for association and clustering because linkage in the cohort was strong. A later analysis re-examined previously published TCR beta repertoires from roughly 720 donors and added high-resolution HLA genotyping to investigate patterns of TCR occurrence. Both class I and class II loci were covered by HLA typing, at four-digit resolution. On average, about 200,000 unique TCR beta nucleotide sequences were sequenced per donor among a few hundred genotyped donors of the cohort, with around 19% of those sequences being non-productive.

The library was obtained by the immunoSEQ multiplex PCR assay. For the multiplex PCR, a mixture combining 60 forward primers for TCR Vbeta segments and 13 reverse primers for TCR Jbeta segments was used. The CDR3 region of rearranged TCR beta genes was amplified from genomic DNA with a multiplex PCR assay. The amplified TCR beta libraries were sequenced on the Illumina HiSeq System as 87-base-pair reads. As for the original processing: In a later analysis, tens of millions of unique TCR beta chains were counted across the 500 to 850 repertoires, and around 10 million of these chains were shared by at least two donors. To remove PCR and sequencing errors, raw reads were error-corrected and collapsed into unique sequences using a nearest-neighbor algorithm that merged closely related sequences. Alignment of CDR3 sequences to IMGT reference sequences was used to assign V, D and J gene segments. For a sequence to be retained, at least a six-nucleotide match to both a V gene segment and a J gene segment was required. A rearrangement was called productive if the CDR3 had no stop codons and remained in frame with V and J, and every other rearrangement was called non-productive. Following IMGT convention, CDR3 was defined as the stretch from the second conserved V-encoded cysteine to the conserved J-encoded phenylalanine. The earlier analysis of 550 to 650 of the donors excluded any sequence lacking an unambiguous match to a single V gene segment. An earlier analysis of 500 to 600 of the donors classified V segments as functional when productive rearrangements were above 56.7% and as segregating when the standard deviation between donors was above 5%. A statistical classification framework was developed to diagnose cytomegalovirus status using the catalog of TCR beta chain sequences. A later analysis assigned V and J genes by comparing TCR nucleotide sequences with IMGT/GENE-DB human TR gene sequences. A later analysis assigned CDR3 sequences and most-parsimonious VDJ recombination scenarios with the TCRdist pipeline. In a later analysis, each TCR beta chain was defined by its CDR3 amino acid sequence together with its V-gene family, and reads lacking a unique V-gene family were excluded. In a later analysis, nearly 600 highly shared, low-generation-probability nucleotide sequences were removed to address suspected cross-contamination and a sequencing artifact. For each public chain, a later analysis derived a clonal expansion index from normalized ranks of inferred template counts within each repertoire. In a later analysis, generation probabilities were computed with a VDJ recombination model fitted to out-of-frame rearrangements, and the resulting probabilities were checked against IGoR. In a later analysis, TCR-TCR, TCR-HLA and TCR-CMV co-occurrence was scored with hypergeometric tests, and a repertoire-size bias correction was applied to TCR pairs. To estimate false discovery rates, a later analysis permuted the HLA or CMV assignments 20 times. In a later analysis, co-occurring TCRs were grouped with DBSCAN, and TCRdist sequence similarity was added when clustering was performed within HLA-allele-positive subsets. Co-occurrence clustering excluded repertoires with fewer than 30,000 or more than 120,000 public chains, plus five with anomalous nucleotide sharing. The table was pulled from immuneACCESS by TCRdb, which kept in-frame rearrangements only. Such tables lose some clones; where checked, under half of the loss comes from unresolved V genes, and the rest has no known cause. Clonal size and the V and J genes are those of that table, whereas D and trimming came from the DNA. The table for this sample lists under 170,000 clones; around 74% of them were counted only once. The top ten constitute roughly 6% of the sample.

Paper-wide results and their limitations: Around 16 rarely observed V segments, including chromosome 9 orphons, were excluded from the earlier analysis of almost 600 of the donors because counts were too low. A later analysis found that HLA-associated TCR beta chains were more clonally expanded and had lower generation probabilities than equally common non-associated chains. The sequencing pipeline was judged likely to have produced a cluster of highly shared sequence variants as a technical artifact. In a later analysis, the rate of TCR association differed among HLA loci, with DRB1 alleles having the most associated TCRs and HLA-C alleles having the fewest. Immune exposure information for the cohort was limited to CMV serostatus. According to a later analysis, most CMV-associated TCR beta chains appeared to be HLA-restricted, and the HLA associations seemed to be driven largely by CMV exposure. A later genetic analysis associated a missense DCLRE1C variant with V-gene and J-gene trimming of TCR beta chains, and an independent cohort replicated the association. In an earlier analysis of approximately 590 of the donors, most TCR beta V segments appeared in productive rearrangements about 87% or about 30% of the time, broadly matching IMGT annotations. In both the original and validation cohorts, the classifier was reported to diagnose cytomegalovirus status with high specificity and sensitivity. In vitro tests confirmed that a few of the cytomegalovirus-associated TCR beta chains recognize cytomegalovirus antigens. When HLA alleles, especially DR and DQ, strongly co-occurred, attributing TCR associations to individual alleles was difficult. This cohort had only TCR beta chains sequenced, and the lack of alpha or paired-chain data limited which features could be detected. In a later genetic analysis, fewer N-insertions in productive TCRs were reported among donors in an Asian-associated ancestry cluster than the roughly 670-donor mean. Because HLA typing was unavailable for some donors at each locus, only the typed subset was used in association tests. Most TCR sequences were observed very rarely across donors, whereas some public TCRs were present in many individuals. Correlated functional status among segregating V segments might reflect linkage disequilibrium, but an unknown experimental factor could not be ruled out. Roughly uniform sequencing depth across donors was assumed in presence/absence analyses, although this assumption may not hold. A further reported finding was that TCR beta sequences accurately predicted the HLA-A and HLA-B alleles for most subjects in the first cohort. Some IMGT-functional V segments, including TRBV6-2 and TRBV6-3, could not be distinguished by the 87-base-pair reads and were therefore excluded. Specific HLA alleles were associated with 15,000 to 20,000 TCR beta sequences at a false discovery rate of 0.05 in a later analysis. The study listed 164 TCR beta chains as associated with cytomegalovirus. Several of the top co-occurrence clusters appeared to be linked to parvovirus B19, influenza, CMV and Epstein-Barr virus, according to a later analysis. It was suggested by the authors that the approach could potentially be generalized to other disease states and immunological phenotypes.

Comment on this clone: Its antigen is still unknown. No much larger clone exists at a distance of one base, and base qualities are not known.

The cohort was made up of 666 healthy bone marrow donors. Cohort members were all nominally healthy when sampled, although unrecorded immune exposures were likely present. The donor was CMV seropositive and belonged to the group of about 290 seropositive cohort members. Each donor provided a peripheral blood sample, and peripheral blood mononuclear cells were used for TCR beta sequencing. Genomic DNA extraction from the blood cell samples was performed with the Qiagen DNeasy Blood Extraction Kit. According to the germline V gene (reference sequence), CDR1 reads MNHEY and CDR2 reads SMNVEV. The CDR3, cysteine through phenylalanine, is 17 amino acids long. Here the CDR3 DNA is all that survives: 51 bases in frame from base 1. Clipping removes 8 bases from V and 2 bases from J, with 11 as the unmatched junction base count.

Sequencing was carried out using PBMCs. The clonotype was recovered from a man aged 45-65 years in good health and CMV-seropositive. The sequence links TRBV27 to TRBJ1-6; 8 of the junction bases match TRBD1. The CDR3 loop reads CASGPRTGTTYNSPLHF. The bases are TGTGCCAGCGGCCCTCGGACAGGGACGACCTATAATTCACCCCTCCACTTT.